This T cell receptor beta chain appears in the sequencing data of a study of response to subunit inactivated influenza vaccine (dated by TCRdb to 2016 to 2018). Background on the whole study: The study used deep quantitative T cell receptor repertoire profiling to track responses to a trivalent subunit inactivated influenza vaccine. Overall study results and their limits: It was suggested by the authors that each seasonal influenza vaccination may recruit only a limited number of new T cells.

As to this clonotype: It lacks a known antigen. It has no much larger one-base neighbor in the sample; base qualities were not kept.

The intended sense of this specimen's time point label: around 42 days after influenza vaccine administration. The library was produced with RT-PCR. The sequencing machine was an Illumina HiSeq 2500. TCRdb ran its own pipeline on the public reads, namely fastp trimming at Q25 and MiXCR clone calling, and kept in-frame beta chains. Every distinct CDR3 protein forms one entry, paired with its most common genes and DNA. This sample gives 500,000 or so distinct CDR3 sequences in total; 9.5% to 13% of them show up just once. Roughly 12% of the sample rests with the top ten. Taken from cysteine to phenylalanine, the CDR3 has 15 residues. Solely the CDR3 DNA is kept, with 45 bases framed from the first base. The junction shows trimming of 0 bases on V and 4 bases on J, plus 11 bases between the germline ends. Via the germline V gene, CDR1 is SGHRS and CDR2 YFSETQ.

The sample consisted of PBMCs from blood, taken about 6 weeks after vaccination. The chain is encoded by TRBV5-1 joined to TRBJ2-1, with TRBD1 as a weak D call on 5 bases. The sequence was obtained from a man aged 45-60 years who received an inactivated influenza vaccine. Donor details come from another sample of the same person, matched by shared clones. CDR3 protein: CASSLEAREYNEQFF. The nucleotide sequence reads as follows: TGCGCCAGCAGCTTGGAGGCCAGGGAATACAATGAGCAGTTCTTC.